The 27 T cell receptor beta chains below all came from one sample that was sequenced in a study of T cells in Graves' hyperthyroidism and ophthalmopathy. Researchers amplified the TCR beta CDR3 regions from RNA transcripts. Initially, a first-round RT-PCR of the TCR CDR3 employed the HTBI primer set. TCRdb processed the multiplex PCR reads anew with MiXCR; each CDR3 protein has one entry. Seen here are under 800,000 distinct CDR3 sequences, around 15% observed once, and the top ten hold roughly 10%. Material: blood. These receptors were obtained from a woman younger than 35 with Graves' hyperthyroidism.

This clonotype was observed at least ten times. The chain is built from TRBV27 and TRBJ2-1, with 15 bases identical to TRBD2. V dropped 6 bases and J dropped 1; count of bases not matched to a gene: 4. This CDR3 contains 17 residues. The germline gives CDR1 MNHEY, CDR2 SMNVEV (reference sequence). The DNA of the CDR3 is TGTGCCAGCAGCAGGACTAGCGGGAGGGGATCCTACAATGAGCAGTTCTTC. Residues: CASSRTSGRGSYNEQFF.

This clonotype has a count of ten or more. The chain couples TRBV29-1 to TRBJ2-7, with 7 nucleotides matching TRBD1. V was pared by 3 bases and J by 2 bases, with 7 bases of the junction left unmatched. The CDR3 runs to 14 residues. The germline V gene has CDR1 SQVTM and CDR2 ANQGSEA. The CDR3 reads CSVDRQGIPYEQYF. CDR3 DNA sequence: TGCAGCGTTGATCGACAGGGCATCCCCTACGAGCAGTACTTC.

The CDR3 DNA reads as TGTGCCAGCAGTCGACAGGGGTCGGGTGAAAAACTGTTTTTT. It codes for CASSRQGSGEKLFF. The gene calls are TRBV27 and TRBJ1-4, with 8 bases aligning to TRBD1. Germline CDR1 reads MNHEY; CDR2 reads SMNVEV (reference sequence). V lost 5 bases to trimming and J lost 7 bases; unmatched junction nucleotides: 6. The CDR3 spans 14 residues.

The genes are TRBV7-9 and TRBJ1-1; unclear D gene. CDR1 is SEHNR and CDR2 is FQNEAQ in the germline V gene (reference sequence). V lost 5 bases to trimming and J lost 10 bases, with 14 bases between them. The CDR3 is made up of 12 amino acids. The CDR3 reads CASSLITAGAFF. Here the CDR3 DNA reads TGTGCCAGCAGCCTGATAACGGCTGGAGCTTTCTTT.

This clonotype was observed a handful of times. The chain employs TRBV7-8 and TRBJ2-5; TRBD2 is a possible D gene (5 bases). In germline, CDR1 is SGHVS, CDR2 FQNEAQ. The CDR3 covers 14 residues. V shed 4 bases and J shed 3 bases, with 12 bases lying between them. DNA of the CDR3: TGTGCCAGCAGCTCGGGGTGGCGGGAAGAGACCCAGTACTTC. This sequence encodes CASSSGWREETQYF.

In its sample, this clonotype was seen a few times. The chain couples TRBV6-2 or TRBV6-3 to TRBJ2-2, with 8 bases that match TRBD2. The germline CDR1 and CDR2 sequences are MNHEY and SVGEGT. V lost 7 bases and J lost 5; bases outside the gene matches: 0. CDR3 size: 12 residues. The CDR3 here is CASTGGTGELFF. CDR3 DNA: TGTGCCAGCACGGGGGGGACCGGGGAGCTGTTTTTT.

This clonotype was seen many times. The V and J genes are TRBV5-4 and TRBJ2-7; 10 bases line up with TRBD1. Germline V gives CDR1 SGHNT, CDR2 YYREEE (reference sequence). The J segment lost 3 bases and the V segment lost 3 bases, leaving 3 bases of the junction unmatched. CDR3 length: 14 amino acids. The CDR3 nucleotides read TGTGCCAGCAGCTGGGGACAGGGGTACTACGAGCAGTACTTC. Its protein product is CASSWGQGYYEQYF. Looking up the rest from reference TRBV5-4 and TRBJ2-7 gives the full variable domain: ETGVTQSPTHLIKTRGQQVTLRCSSQSGHNTVSWYQQALGQGPQFIFQYYREEENGRGNFPPRFSGLQFPNYSSELNVNALELDDSALYLCASSWGQGYYEQYFGPGTRLTVT.

This clonotype was counted only a few times. V is TRBV12-3 or TRBV12-4 and J is TRBJ1-1; 8 bases fit TRBD1. CDR3 length equals 17 residues. V shed 3 bases, J shed 5 bases, and the junction held 14 bases outside the gene matches. This CDR3 is CASSFFFGQGSGTEAFF. CDR3 DNA sequence: TGTGCCAGCAGTTTTTTTTTTGGACAGGGATCGGGGACTGAAGCTTTCTTT.

In its sample, this clonotype was seen a few times. This rearrangement joins TRBV4-1 to TRBJ1-5; a weak D match, TRBD1 (6 bases). This CDR3 is built from 18 residues. Deletions cut 0 bases from V and 0 bases from J, with 15 bases between. Germline assignment: CDR1 MGHRA and CDR2 YSYEKL. The CDR3 is CASSQERGGGYSNQPQHF. Here the CDR3 DNA reads TGCGCCAGCAGCCAAGAAAGGGGAGGGGGATATAGCAATCAGCCCCAGCATTTT.

The genes are TRBV9 and TRBJ2-7, with 8 bases lining up with TRBD1. The trim removed 0 bases at V and 2 bases at J, leaving 7 bases unmatched. CDR1 SGDLS and CDR2 YYNGEE come from the germline V gene. The CDR3 sequence is 16 residues long. CDR3 in amino acids: CASSVESGQGPYEQYF. The CDR3 DNA reads as TGTGCCAGCAGCGTAGAATCCGGACAGGGACCCTACGAGCAGTACTTC.

This clonotype was counted at least ten times. V gene TRBV15 combines with J gene TRBJ2-7, with TRBD2 identical over 9 bases. Trimming at V came to 4 bases and at J to 2 bases, leaving 3 bases not matched to a gene. The CDR3 is made up of 14 amino acids. CDR1 and CDR2 from the germline V gene are LNHNV and YYDKDF (reference sequence). CDR3 amino acids: CATSIEREAYEQYF. As DNA, the CDR3 is TGTGCCACCAGCATCGAGCGGGAGGCCTACGAGCAGTACTTC.

The sample holds a few counts of this clonotype. The chain uses TRBV14 and TRBJ2-1, with D unresolved. The V end was cut by 4 bases, the J end by 10 bases, with 14 bases between. The CDR3 totals 13 residues. Germline V gene data show CDR1 as SGHDN and CDR2 as FVKESK. CDR3 loop: CASSLTLYGEQFF. As DNA, the CDR3 is TGTGCCAGCAGCCTTACCCTGTACGGGGAGCAGTTCTTC.

This clonotype was detected ten times or more. The rearrangement joins TRBV7-2 to TRBJ1-1, with D unclear. The V gene's germline CDR1 is SGHTA and CDR2 FQGNSA. The CDR3 consists of 11 residues. Between the trimmed V and J ends, which lost 5 bases and 7 bases, there was a span of 8 bases. CDR3 region: CASSELVEAFF. In DNA form, the CDR3 reads TGTGCCAGCAGCGAGTTGGTTGAAGCTTTCTTT.

In this sample, this clonotype turned up many times. This chain connects TRBV20-1 to TRBJ2-7, with D tentatively TRBD2 (6 bases). This CDR3 contains 13 residues. Germline CDR1 DFQATT, CDR2 SNEGSKA (reference sequence). Between the trimmed V and J ends, which lost 3 bases and 3 bases, there was a span of 12 bases. The CDR3 DNA follows: TGCAGTGCTAGTCGTGCGGGGCTCTACGAGCAGTACTTC. Translation: CSASRAGLYEQYF.

J is TRBJ2-1 and V is TRBV19; 10 bases match TRBD2. This CDR3 has 15 amino acids. CDR1 LNHDA and CDR2 SQIVND come from the germline V gene (reference sequence). The V segment lost 2 bases and the J segment 5 bases; nucleotides outside the gene matches: 3. This CDR3 reads CASSIRTSGDNEQFF. CDR3 in DNA: TGTGCCAGTAGTATACGGACTAGCGGTGACAATGAGCAGTTCTTC.

Many counts were recorded for this clonotype. The chain uses TRBV28 and TRBJ1-5, with unresolved D. Germline CDR1 reads MDHEN; CDR2 reads SYDVKM. V dropped 1 base and J dropped 3 bases, with 10 bases sitting between them. The CDR3 covers 15 residues. CDR3: CASSLYLADNQPQHF. The CDR3 coding sequence is TGTGCCAGCAGTTTATATCTCGCGGACAATCAGCCCCAGCATTTT.

This clonotype turned up a few times. The chain couples TRBV19 to TRBJ2-1, with D possibly called TRBD1 or TRBD2 (5 bases each). CDR1 is LNHDA and CDR2 is SQIVND in the germline V gene (reference sequence). Trimming pared 1 base from V and 4 bases from J, leaving 20 bases between. The CDR3 spans 18 residues. Here the CDR3 DNA reads TGTGCCAGTAGTATAGTGTCGATGGGACCGACACTTTACAATGAGCAGTTCTTC. Protein: CASSIVSMGPTLYNEQFF. The variable domain in full, completed from reference TRBV19 and TRBJ2-1, reads DGGITQSPKYLFRKEGQNVTLSCEQNLNHDAMYWYRQDPGQGLRLIYYSQIVNDFQKGDIAEGYSVSREKKESFPLTVTSAQKNPTAFYLCASSIVSMGPTLYNEQFFGPGTRLTVL.

The chain uses TRBV15 and TRBJ2-6; D might be TRBD1 or TRBD2, each matching 5 bases. This CDR3 contains 17 residues. Trimming took 0 bases from V and 12 from J, leaving 21 bases between them. Germline V gene lookup returns CDR1 LNHNV and CDR2 YYDKDF (reference sequence). CDR3 in amino acids: CATSRDRMWGYGFVLTF. DNA of the CDR3: TGTGCCACCAGCAGAGATAGGATGTGGGGGTACGGGTTCGTCCTGACTTTC.

CDR3 DNA sequence: TGTGCCAGCAGCTTGGGACTTTCCCCGTACAATGAGCAGTTCTTC. Translated: CASSLGLSPYNEQFF. This rearrangement joins TRBV13 to TRBJ2-1; TRBD2 is a possible D gene (6 bases). Germline V lookup: CDR1 PRHDT, CDR2 FYEKMQ (reference sequence). V lost 3 bases, J lost 4 bases, and 13 bases lay in between. This CDR3 comprises 15 residues.

This clonotype was seen many times. V is TRBV13 and J is TRBJ2-1; 8 bases line up with TRBD2. Germline V gives CDR1 PRHDT, CDR2 FYEKMQ (reference sequence). Trimming removed 5 bases from V and 9 bases from J; junction bases left unmatched: 15. This CDR3 has 16 residues. CDR3 residues: CASSDRSGAGEIEQFF. In DNA, the CDR3 is TGTGCCAGCAGCGACAGAAGTGGAGCGGGAGAGATTGAGCAGTTCTTC.

This clonotype has a handful of counts. The chain uses TRBV5-1 and TRBJ2-7; 14 nucleotides agree with TRBD2. CDR1 and CDR2 (germline): SGHRS, YFSETQ. Germline trimming cut 2 bases from V and 4 bases from J; bases unmatched to any gene: 5. The CDR3 spans 16 residues. The CDR3 here is CASSLEGTSGSYEQYF. Here the CDR3 DNA reads TGCGCCAGCAGCTTAGAGGGGACTAGCGGGAGTTACGAGCAGTACTTC.

The CDR3 DNA reads as TGTGCCAGTAGTAGAGCCCGGACAGGCCGCTCCTACGAGCAGTACTTC. Its protein product is CASSRARTGRSYEQYF. The V call is TRBV19, the J call TRBJ2-7; 7 positions agree with TRBD1. V gave up 4 bases and J gave up 0 bases; unmatched junction bases: 9. This CDR3 region has 16 residues. Germline V lookup: CDR1 LNHDA, CDR2 SQIVND (reference sequence).

This clonotype came up many times. The genes are TRBV10-2 and TRBJ2-7, with 12 bases fitting TRBD1. Trimming cost V 9 bases and J 3 bases; bases outside gene matches: 6. This CDR3 is built from 14 residues. Per germline, CDR1 WSHSY and CDR2 SAAADI. CDR3: CASSGTGGFYEQYF. In nucleotides, the CDR3 is TGCGCCAGTTCGGGGACAGGGGGCTTCTACGAGCAGTACTTC.

The CDR3 nucleotides read TGTGCCAGCTCACCTCGGGGGGTCGGAAACACTGAAGCTTTCTTT. This translates into CASSPRGVGNTEAFF. V usage is TRBV18 and J usage is TRBJ1-1; weak D call: TRBD1 (5 bases). This CDR3 region has 15 residues. V was pared by 3 bases and J by 2 bases, with 13 bases between. Germline V CDR1 and CDR2: KGHSH, LQKENI.

This clonotype was detected a few times. The rearrangement uses TRBV18 and TRBJ2-5, with 10 bases fitting TRBD1. From germline, CDR1 is KGHSH and CDR2 LQKENI. The CDR3 loop spans 17 amino acids. V was clipped by 4 bases and J by 6 bases; unmatched bases: 14. The CDR3 DNA reads as TGTGCCAGCTCACGATCCTCGGGGACAGGGGATTCGCAGACCCAGTACTTC. Its translation is CASSRSSGTGDSQTQYF.

This clonotype was seen a handful of times. J is TRBJ1-1 and V is TRBV18, with 7 bases identical to TRBD1. Per germline, CDR1 KGHSH and CDR2 LQKENI. The CDR3 contains 14 residues. V lost 2 bases to trimming and J lost 5 bases; unmatched junction nucleotides: 5. The CDR3 DNA is TGTGCCAGCTCACCATACACAGGGGAAACTGAAGCTTTCTTT. Translating it yields CASSPYTGETEAFF.

This clonotype was counted at least ten times. V gene TRBV12-3 or TRBV12-4 combines with J gene TRBJ1-5; 7 nucleotides align to TRBD1. V dropped 5 bases and J dropped 1; count of bases not matched to a gene: 5. The length of the CDR3 is 15 residues. CDR3 sequence (DNA): TGTGCCAGCAGTAAGACAGGGAGGAGCAATCAGCCCCAGCATTTT. This encodes CASSKTGRSNQPQHF.